The clone carrying this T cell receptor (beta chain) was observed a single time. This CDR3 spans 12 amino acids. The V and J ends lost 5 bases and 4 bases respectively, with 8 bases between them. Looked up from germline, CDR1 is MNHEY and CDR2 is SVGAGI. The method was immunoSEQ multiplex PCR; TCRdb's version includes in-frame clones alone and lacks a portion of them. The sample lists about 43,000 clones, 88% occurring once. This entry is derived from a study of PD-L1 blockade in urothelial cancer. Study-level information: Prior chemotherapy in patients spanned 0 to 3 regimens. Blood drawn 3 weeks (second dose) and 6 weeks after treatment start was analyzed.

The patients had locally advanced or metastatic urothelial carcinoma. Each patient contributed between 1 and 8 total time points of blood mononuclear cells, pretreatment and during treatment. The starting material was PBMCs, obtained around atezolizumab (anti-PD-L1) treatment. The clonotype comes from a woman aged 55-69 years with urothelial cancer. The rearrangement links TRBV6-5 to TRBJ1-1; no definite D call. CDR3 sequence (DNA): TGTGCCAGCAGTCCTGGGCCCACTGAAGCTTTCTTT. Residues: CASSPGPTEAFF.